The 8 T cell receptor beta chains reported below all come from one sample, sequenced in a study of shared clonotypes between healthy human individuals. The data were produced by immunoSEQ multiplex PCR, yet TCRdb's version contains in-frame clones alone and is incomplete. The data hold 950,000 to 1,100,000 clones, with approximately 80% observed a single time. Sequencing was done on a sample of memory CD4+ T cells from PBMCs. Subset specified: CD45RA-negative fraction. The source is a man between 18 and 35 years old in good health. Some clones in this sample may be carry-over from other donors' samples.

In this sample, this clone turned up once. At one boundary the junction diverges from the germline segment, which might be a read error. The rearrangement joins TRBV19 to TRBJ2-1, with 7 nucleotides matching TRBD2. CDR1 is LNHDA and CDR2 is SQIVND in the germline V gene (reference sequence). This CDR3 is 13 amino acids long. CDR3 nucleotide sequence: TGTGCCAGTAGTATGGGGGAGGGCCGGTTTGAGATCTTC. The encoded protein is CASSMGEGRFEIF.

The chain employs TRBV5-6 and TRBJ2-3; 7 positions agree with TRBD1. The CDR3 consists of 15 residues. V dropped 4 bases and J dropped 0; count of bases not matched to a gene: 5. Germline loops: CDR1 SGHDT, CDR2 YYEEEE. For the CDR3, the DNA is TGTGCCAGCAGCCCGGACAGGTACAGCACAGATACGCAGTATTTT. Its protein is CASSPDRYSTDTQYF.

The chain employs TRBV5-1 and TRBJ1-1; the D gene is possibly TRBD1 (6 bases). The CDR3 has 14 residues. Germline values: CDR1 SGHRS, CDR2 YFSETQ. V was clipped by 4 bases and J by 8 bases, with 18 bases between them. CDR3 in DNA: TGCGCCAGCAGCGCACAACCGGGGGCGGAGGAAGCTTTCTTT. Residues: CASSAQPGAEEAFF.

This chain links TRBV5-1 with TRBJ1-4, with D tentatively TRBD1 (6 bases). Germline V gives CDR1 SGHRS, CDR2 YFSETQ. The V end lost 4 bases, the J end lost 5 bases, and 9 bases lay between the germline ends. This CDR3 has 13 residues. DNA of the CDR3: TGCGCCAGCAGCCGGGACACCAATGAAAAACTGTTTTTT. Amino acid sequence: CASSRDTNEKLFF.

About this clone itself: At the DNA level, this CDR3 is encoded by other sequences in the same sample as well. The chain links TRBV6-6 to TRBJ2-7, with D possibly being TRBD2 (5 bases). CDR1 and CDR2 (germline): MNHNY, SVGAGI (reference sequence). Trimming removed 0 bases from V and 2 bases from J, with 5 bases in between. This CDR3 is 13 amino acids long. Here the CDR3 reads CASSYSGAYEQYF. The CDR3 DNA reads TGTGCCAGCAGTTACTCCGGGGCCTACGAGCAGTACTTC.

This clone appeared a single time. This chain links TRBV2 with TRBJ2-2; 9 bases map to TRBD1. The ends lost 6 bases at V and 1 base at J; junction bases unmatched: 3. Germline V CDR1 and CDR2: SNHLY, FYNNEI. The CDR3 has 15 residues. CDR3 loop: CASRDRGGNTGELFF. DNA for the CDR3: TGTGCCAGCAGGGACAGGGGTGGGAACACCGGGGAGCTGTTTTTT.

The count of this clone is one. The chain uses TRBV11-1 and TRBJ2-1; perhaps TRBD2 as D (6 bases). Trimming removed 5 bases at V and 9 bases at J, with 20 bases between. This CDR3 is 15 amino acids long. Germline V gene lookup returns CDR1 SGHAT and CDR2 FQDESV (reference sequence). The CDR3: CASSRGAGGTVEQFF. The CDR3 DNA follows: TGTGCCAGCAGCCGGGGCGCCGGCGGGACCGTTGAGCAGTTCTTC.

A note on this clone: Its ends do not fully match the called genes, so a read error is possible. This chain joins TRBV7-2 and TRBJ2-5; possibly TRBD1 or TRBD2 for D (5 bases each). From germline, CDR1 is SGHTA and CDR2 FQGNSA. This CDR3 has 13 amino acids. In DNA, the CDR3 is TGTGCCAGCAGCATAGCGACAGAAGAGACCCAGTACTTC. It yields the protein CASSIATEETQYF.